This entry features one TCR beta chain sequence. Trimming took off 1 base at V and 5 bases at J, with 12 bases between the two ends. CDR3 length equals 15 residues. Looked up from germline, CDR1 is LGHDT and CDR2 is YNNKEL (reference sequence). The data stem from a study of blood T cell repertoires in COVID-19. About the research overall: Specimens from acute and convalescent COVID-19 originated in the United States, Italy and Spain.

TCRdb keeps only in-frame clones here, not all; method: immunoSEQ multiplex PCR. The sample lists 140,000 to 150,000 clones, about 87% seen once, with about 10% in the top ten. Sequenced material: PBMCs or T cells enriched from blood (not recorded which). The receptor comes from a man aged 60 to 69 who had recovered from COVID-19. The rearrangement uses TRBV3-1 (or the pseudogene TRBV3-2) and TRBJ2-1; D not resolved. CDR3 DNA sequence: TGTGCCAGCAGCCAAGGTCCCGTTCGGGACAATGAGCAGTTCTTC. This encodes CASSQGPVRDNEQFF.